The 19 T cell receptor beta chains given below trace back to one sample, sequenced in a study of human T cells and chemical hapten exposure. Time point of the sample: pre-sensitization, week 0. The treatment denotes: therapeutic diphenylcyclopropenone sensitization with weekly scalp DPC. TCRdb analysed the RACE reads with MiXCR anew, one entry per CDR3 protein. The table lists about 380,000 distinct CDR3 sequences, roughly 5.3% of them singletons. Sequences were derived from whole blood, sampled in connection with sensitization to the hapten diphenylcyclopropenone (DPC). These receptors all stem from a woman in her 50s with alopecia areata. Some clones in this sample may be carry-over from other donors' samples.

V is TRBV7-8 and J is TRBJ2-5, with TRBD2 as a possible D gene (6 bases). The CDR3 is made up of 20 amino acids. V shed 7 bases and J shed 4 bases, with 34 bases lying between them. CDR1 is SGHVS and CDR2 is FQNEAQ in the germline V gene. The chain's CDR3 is CASTPREWRRRAGSGETQYF. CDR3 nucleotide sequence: TGTGCCAGCACCCCCAGGGAGTGGAGAAGGAGGGCGGGGAGTGGAGAGACCCAGTACTTC.

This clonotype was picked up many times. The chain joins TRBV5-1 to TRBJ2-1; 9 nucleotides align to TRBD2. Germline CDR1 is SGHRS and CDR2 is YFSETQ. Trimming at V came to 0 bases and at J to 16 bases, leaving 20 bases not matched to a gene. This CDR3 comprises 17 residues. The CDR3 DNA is TGCGCCAGCAGCTTGGCCAGGGGACTAGCTGACTACAGTGGGCAATTCTTC. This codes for CASSLARGLADYSGQFF.

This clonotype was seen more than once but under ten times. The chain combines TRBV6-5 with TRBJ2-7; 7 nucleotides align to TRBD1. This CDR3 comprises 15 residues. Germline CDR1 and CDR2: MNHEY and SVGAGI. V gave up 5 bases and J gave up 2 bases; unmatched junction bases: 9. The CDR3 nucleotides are TGTGCCAGCAGTCGTCTTCGACAGGGAGCCTACGAGCAGTACTTC. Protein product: CASSRLRQGAYEQYF.

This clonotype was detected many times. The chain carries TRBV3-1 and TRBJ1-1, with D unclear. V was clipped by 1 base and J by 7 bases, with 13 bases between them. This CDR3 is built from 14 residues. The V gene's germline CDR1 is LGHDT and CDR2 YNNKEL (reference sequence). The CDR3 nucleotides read TGTGCCAGCAGCCAAGTACCAGAAAGTCTTGAAGCTTTCTTT. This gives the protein CASSQVPESLEAFF.

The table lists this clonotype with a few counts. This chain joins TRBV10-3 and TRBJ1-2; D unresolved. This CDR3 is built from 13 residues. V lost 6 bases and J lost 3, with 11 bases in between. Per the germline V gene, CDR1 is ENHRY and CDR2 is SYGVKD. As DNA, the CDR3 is TGTGCCATCAGCACACAAGGCTACTATGGCTACACCTTC. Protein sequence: CAISTQGYYGYTF.

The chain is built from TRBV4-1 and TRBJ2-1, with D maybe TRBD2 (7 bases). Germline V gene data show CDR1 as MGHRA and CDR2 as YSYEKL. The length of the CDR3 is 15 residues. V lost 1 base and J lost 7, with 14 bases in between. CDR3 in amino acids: CASSQGWGGRNEQFF. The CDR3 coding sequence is TGCGCCAGCAGCCAAGGGTGGGGGGGCCGAAATGAGCAGTTCTTC.

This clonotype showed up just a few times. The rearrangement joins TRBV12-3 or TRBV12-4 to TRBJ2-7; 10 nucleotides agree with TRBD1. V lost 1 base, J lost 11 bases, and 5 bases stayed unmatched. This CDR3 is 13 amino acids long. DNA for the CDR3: TGTGCCAGCAGTTTAGGGGGACAGGGGACGGAGTACTTC. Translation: CASSLGGQGTEYF.

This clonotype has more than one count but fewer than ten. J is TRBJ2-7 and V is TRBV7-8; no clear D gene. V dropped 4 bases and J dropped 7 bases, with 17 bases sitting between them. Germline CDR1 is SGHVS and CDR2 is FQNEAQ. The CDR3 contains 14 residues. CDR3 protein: CASSSRVGPREQYF. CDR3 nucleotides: TGTGCCAGCAGCTCCAGAGTAGGACCGAGAGAGCAGTACTTC.

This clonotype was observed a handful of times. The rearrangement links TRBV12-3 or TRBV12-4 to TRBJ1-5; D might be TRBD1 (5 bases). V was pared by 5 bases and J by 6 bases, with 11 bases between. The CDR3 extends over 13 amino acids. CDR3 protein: CASSPRGVQPQHF. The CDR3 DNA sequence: TGTGCCAGCAGTCCCCGGGGGGTTCAGCCCCAGCATTTT.

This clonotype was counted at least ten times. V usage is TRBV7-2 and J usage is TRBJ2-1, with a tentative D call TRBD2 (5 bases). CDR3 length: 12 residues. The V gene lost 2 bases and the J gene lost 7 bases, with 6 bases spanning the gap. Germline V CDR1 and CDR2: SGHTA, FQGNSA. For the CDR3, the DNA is TGTGCCAGCAGCTTAACGGGGAATGAGCAGTTCTTC. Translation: CASSLTGNEQFF.

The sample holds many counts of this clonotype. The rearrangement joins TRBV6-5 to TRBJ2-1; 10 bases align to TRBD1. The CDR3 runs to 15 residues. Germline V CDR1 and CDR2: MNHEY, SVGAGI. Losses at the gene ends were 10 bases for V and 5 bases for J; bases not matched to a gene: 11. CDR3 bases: TGTGCCACCGAACCGGGACAGGGGCCTCACAATGAGCAGTTCTTC. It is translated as CATEPGQGPHNEQFF.

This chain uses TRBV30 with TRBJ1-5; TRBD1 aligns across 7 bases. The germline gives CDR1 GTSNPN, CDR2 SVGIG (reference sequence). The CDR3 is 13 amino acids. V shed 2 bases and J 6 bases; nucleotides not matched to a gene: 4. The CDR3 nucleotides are TGTGCCTGGAGTACAGGGGTTGGTCAGCCCCAGCATTTT. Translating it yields CAWSTGVGQPQHF.

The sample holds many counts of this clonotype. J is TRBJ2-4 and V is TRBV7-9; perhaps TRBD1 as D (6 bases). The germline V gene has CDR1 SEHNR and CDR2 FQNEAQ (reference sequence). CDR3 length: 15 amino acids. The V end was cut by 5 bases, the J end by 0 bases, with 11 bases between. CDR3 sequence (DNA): TGTGCCAGCAGCCCGACAGGCGGAGCCAAAAACATTCAGTACTTC. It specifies CASSPTGGAKNIQYF.

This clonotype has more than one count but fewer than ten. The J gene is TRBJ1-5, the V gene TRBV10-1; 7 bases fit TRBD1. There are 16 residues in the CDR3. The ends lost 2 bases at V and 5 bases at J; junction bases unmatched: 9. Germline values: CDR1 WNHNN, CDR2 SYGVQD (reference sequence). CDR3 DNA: TGCGCCAGCAGTGAGCCTAGAGGGGGCGAGGATCAGCCCCAGCATTTT. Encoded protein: CASSEPRGGEDQPQHF.

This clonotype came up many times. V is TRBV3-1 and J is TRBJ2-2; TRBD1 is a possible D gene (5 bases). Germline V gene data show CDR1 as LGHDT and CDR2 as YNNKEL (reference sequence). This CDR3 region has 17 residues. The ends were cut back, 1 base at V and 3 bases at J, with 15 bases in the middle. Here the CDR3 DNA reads TGTGCCAGCAGCCAAGGAGTACAGGACGACTACACCGGGGAGCTGTTTTTT. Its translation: CASSQGVQDDYTGELFF. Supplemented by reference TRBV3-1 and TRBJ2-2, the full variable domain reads DTAVSQTPKYLVTQMGNDKSIKCEQNLGHDTMYWYKQDSKKFLKIMFSYNNKELIINETVPNRFSPKSPDKAHLNLHINSLELGDSAVYFCASSQGVQDDYTGELFFGEGSRLTVL.

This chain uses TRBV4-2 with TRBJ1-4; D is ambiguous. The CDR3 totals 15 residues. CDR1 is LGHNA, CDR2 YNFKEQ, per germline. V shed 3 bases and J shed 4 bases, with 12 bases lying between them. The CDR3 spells CASSHVSGSNEKLFF. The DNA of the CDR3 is TGTGCCAGCAGCCATGTGTCTGGGAGTAATGAAAAACTGTTTTTT.

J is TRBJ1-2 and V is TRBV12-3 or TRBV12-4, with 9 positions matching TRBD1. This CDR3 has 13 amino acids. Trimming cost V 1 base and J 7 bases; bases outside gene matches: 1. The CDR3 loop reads CASSLGTGAGYTF. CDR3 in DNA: TGTGCCAGCAGTTTAGGGACAGGGGCTGGCTACACCTTC.

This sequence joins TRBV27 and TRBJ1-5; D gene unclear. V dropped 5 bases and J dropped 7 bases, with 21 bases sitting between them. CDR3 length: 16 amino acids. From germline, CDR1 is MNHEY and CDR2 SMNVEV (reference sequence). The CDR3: CASSTPGLETAQPQHF. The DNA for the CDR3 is TGTGCCAGCAGTACCCCGGGCCTCGAAACTGCCCAGCCCCAGCATTTT.

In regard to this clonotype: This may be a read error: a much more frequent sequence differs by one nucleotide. CDR3 sequence: CASSLDRDRGYEQYF. CDR3 DNA: TGTGCCAGCAGCTTGGACAGGGACAGGGGGTACGAGCAGTACTTC. The rearrangement links TRBV5-5 to TRBJ2-7, with 11 positions matching TRBD1. Germline V gives CDR1 SGHKS, CDR2 YYEKEE (reference sequence). Unmatched junction bases numbered 3, after V lost 0 bases and J lost 4 bases. The CDR3 runs to 15 residues.